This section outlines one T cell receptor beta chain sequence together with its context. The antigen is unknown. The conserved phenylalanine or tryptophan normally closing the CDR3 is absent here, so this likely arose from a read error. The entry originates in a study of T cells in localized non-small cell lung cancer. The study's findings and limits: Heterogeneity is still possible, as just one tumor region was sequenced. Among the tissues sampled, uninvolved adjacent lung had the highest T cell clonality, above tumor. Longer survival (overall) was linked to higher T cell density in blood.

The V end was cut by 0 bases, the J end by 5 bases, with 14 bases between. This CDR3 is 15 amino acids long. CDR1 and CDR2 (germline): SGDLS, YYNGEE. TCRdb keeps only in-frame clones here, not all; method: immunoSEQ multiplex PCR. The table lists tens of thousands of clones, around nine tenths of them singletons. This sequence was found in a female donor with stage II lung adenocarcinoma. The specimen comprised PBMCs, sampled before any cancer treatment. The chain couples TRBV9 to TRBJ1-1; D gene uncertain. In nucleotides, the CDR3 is TGTGCCAGCAGCGTAGCGACTTCTCTTGGGACTGAAGCTTTCTCT. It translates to CASSVATSLGTEAFS.